Listed below are T cell receptor beta chains from one sample, sequenced in a study of molecular identifiers for immune sequencing clone quantification. Each CDR3 protein is one row after TCRdb ran MiXCR on the PCR reads. The table lists roughly 9,700 distinct CDR3 sequences, 18% of them singletons, with 2% to 2.5% in the top ten. The sequenced sample was naive CD8+ T cells from blood, with Jurkat cell RNA spiked in. The source is a human donor in good health. Some libraries in this study had Jurkat cell RNA spiked in. CDR3s include the opening cysteine and the closing phenylalanine or tryptophan. The D gene is left open where the match is weak. Only some rows state a clone size, as once, few, many or a class for expanded clones.

d_gene | j_gene | v_gene | abundance | CDR3aa | CDR3nt
. | TRBJ1-2 | TRBV12-3/TRBV12-4 | . | CASSPTGEGGYTF | TGTGCCAGCAGTCCTACTGGGGAGGGTGGCTACACCTTC
. | TRBJ1-5 | TRBV4-3 | many | CASSQVYARGGNQPQHF | TGCGCCAGCAGCCAAGTTTACGCTCGGGGAGGCAATCAGCCCCAGCATTTT
TRBD2 | TRBJ2-2 | TRBV7-2 | medium-sized | CASSLRTSGYRVGELFF | TGTGCCAGCAGCTTACGGACTAGCGGGTATAGAGTCGGGGAGCTGTTTTTT
. | TRBJ1-1 | TRBV29-1 | large | CSVPPEETLNTEAFF | TGCAGCGTACCCCCTGAGGAGACCCTGAACACTGAAGCTTTCTTT
TRBD2 | TRBJ2-5 | TRBV3-1 | many | CASSRTSGKETQYF | TGTGCCAGCAGCCGGACTAGCGGGAAAGAGACCCAGTACTTC
TRBD1 | TRBJ1-5 | TRBV6-1 | medium-sized | CASRVTGDSNQPQHF | TGTGCCAGCAGAGTAACAGGGGATAGCAATCAGCCCCAGCATTTT
TRBD2 | TRBJ2-7 | TRBV7-2 | many | CASSPGTSGSWGNEQYF | TGTGCCAGCAGCCCCGGGACTAGCGGGAGCTGGGGTAACGAGCAGTACTTC
. | TRBJ2-7 | TRBV5-1 | medium-sized | CASSLRGAHEQYF | TGCGCCAGCAGCTTGAGGGGCGCCCACGAGCAGTACTTC
. | TRBJ2-1 | TRBV7-9 | many | CASSPPGDEQFF | TGTGCCAGCAGCCCCCCGGGGGATGAGCAGTTCTTC
TRBD2 | TRBJ2-2 | TRBV19 | once | CASSMSPSGVGTGELFF | TGTGCCAGTAGTATGTCCCCCAGCGGGGTTGGTACCGGGGAGCTGTTTTTT
. | TRBJ1-1 | TRBV27 | many | CASSLLGNTEAFF | TGTGCCAGCAGTTTACTGGGGAACACTGAAGCTTTCTTT
TRBD1 | TRBJ1-4 | TRBV7-8 | . | CASSSMDRELNEKLVF | TGTGCCAGCAGCTCCATGGACAGGGAACTTAATGAAAAACTGGTTTTT
. | TRBJ2-2 | TRBV27 | many | CASSLSGTGELFF | TGTGCCAGCAGTTTATCGGGGACCGGGGAGCTGTTTTTT
TRBD2 | TRBJ2-2 | TRBV7-6 | medium-sized | CASSSEAGLAGGLRTGELFF | TGTGCCAGCAGCTCCGAAGCTGGACTAGCGGGAGGGCTACGGACCGGGGAGCTGTTTTTT
. | TRBJ2-1 | TRBV9 | . | CASSAYPGTGNEQFF | TGTGCCAGCAGCGCATACCCCGGGACTGGCAATGAGCAGTTCTTC
. | TRBJ2-7 | TRBV4-3 | many | CASSQDPQRFEQYF | TGCGCCAGCAGCCAAGACCCTCAGCGATTCGAGCAGTACTTC
. | TRBJ1-5 | TRBV4-1 | many | CASSHGQINQPQHF | TGCGCCAGCAGCCACGGGCAGATCAATCAGCCCCAGCATTTT
TRBD1 | TRBJ2-7 | TRBV19 | many | CASSTGGWEQYF | TGTGCCAGCTCAACAGGGGGCTGGGAGCAGTACTTC
. | TRBJ1-5 | TRBV6-2/TRBV6-3 | . | CASRTVLDSNQPQHF | TGTGCCAGCCGCACAGTCCTCGATAGCAATCAGCCCCAGCATTTT
. | TRBJ2-5 | TRBV4-1 | medium-sized | CASSQDGFGETQYF | TGCGCCAGCAGCCAAGATGGTTTCGGAGAGACCCAGTACTTC
TRBD2 | TRBJ2-3 | TRBV20-1 | medium-sized | CSAYSGSLGTDTQYF | TGCAGTGCTTATAGCGGGAGTCTCGGCACAGATACGCAGTATTTT
. | TRBJ1-1 | TRBV29-1 | medium-sized | CSVEAGVNTEAFF | TGCAGCGTTGAGGCCGGGGTGAACACTGAAGCTTTCTTT
TRBD1 | TRBJ1-1 | TRBV6-5 | medium-sized | CASSPGQGLNTEAFF | TGTGCCAGCAGCCCGGGACAGGGGTTGAACACTGAAGCTTTCTTT
. | TRBJ2-2 | TRBV19 | medium-sized | CASRVGSTGELFF | TGTGCCAGTAGAGTAGGTAGCACCGGGGAGCTGTTTTTT
TRBD1 | TRBJ2-3 | TRBV20-1 | many | CSARLYRGKTDTQYF | TGCAGTGCTAGATTGTACAGGGGGAAAACAGATACGCAGTATTTT
TRBD1 | TRBJ1-2 | TRBV6-6 | medium-sized | CASSYILGQGDGYTF | TGTGCCAGCAGTTATATTCTGGGACAGGGGGATGGCTACACCTTC
TRBD1 | TRBJ2-5 | TRBV11-1 | many | CASSSTGTGGGETQYF | TGTGCCAGCAGTTCGACCGGGACAGGGGGAGGAGAGACCCAGTACTTC
. | TRBJ2-5 | TRBV13 | . | CASSSPGRLQETQYF | TGTGCCAGCAGCTCCCCGGGGAGACTCCAAGAGACCCAGTACTTC
. | TRBJ2-3 | TRBV20-1 | . | CSARATASTDTQYF | TGCAGTGCTAGAGCCACCGCTAGCACAGATACGCAGTATTTT
. | TRBJ2-7 | TRBV18 | medium-sized | CASSLDSYYEQYF | TGTGCCAGCTCCTTAGACAGCTACTACGAGCAGTACTTC
. | TRBJ2-2 | TRBV19 | . | CASRALVGTGELFF | TGTGCCAGTAGAGCGCTAGTAGGCACCGGGGAGCTGTTTTTT
TRBD1 | TRBJ1-2 | TRBV29-1 | medium-sized | CSVTGGESYGYTF | TGCAGCGTGACAGGGGGCGAAAGCTATGGCTACACCTTC
TRBD2 | TRBJ2-7 | TRBV25-1 | . | CASGEIAGGFAEQYF | TGTGCCAGCGGTGAAATCGCGGGAGGTTTCGCCGAGCAGTACTTC
. | TRBJ2-3 | TRBV4-1 | medium-sized | CASSQDPMAGTDTQYF | TGCGCCAGCAGCCAAGATCCGATGGCCGGCACAGATACGCAGTATTTT
. | TRBJ2-7 | TRBV29-1 | once | CSVGWRVAITHEQYF | TGCAGCGTCGGCTGGAGAGTAGCTATTACCCACGAGCAGTACTTC
TRBD1 | TRBJ2-1 | TRBV13 | many | CASSFGTGSYNEQFF | TGTGCCAGCAGCTTTGGGACAGGGTCCTACAATGAGCAGTTCTTC
. | TRBJ2-4 | TRBV29-1 | medium-sized | CSVEVLQRAKNIQYF | TGCAGCGTTGAAGTGTTGCAGAGAGCCAAAAACATTCAGTACTTC
. | TRBJ2-1 | TRBV27 | many | CASHQRQATYNEQFF | TGTGCCAGCCATCAAAGACAGGCTACCTACAATGAGCAGTTCTTC
TRBD2 | TRBJ2-1 | TRBV19 | medium-sized | CASRGLASYNEQFF | TGTGCCAGTAGGGGACTAGCTTCCTACAATGAGCAGTTCTTC
. | TRBJ2-3 | TRBV4-3 | many | CASSQLAGGPPTDTQYF | TGCGCCAGCAGCCAACTCGCAGGGGGGCCCCCCACAGATACGCAGTATTTT
TRBD2 | TRBJ2-3 | TRBV28 | medium-sized | CASSLSGRLTDTQYF | TGTGCCAGCAGCCTTAGCGGGAGGCTCACAGATACGCAGTATTTT
. | TRBJ2-5 | TRBV12-5 | . | CASGLLRVGQETRYF | TGTGCTAGTGGTTTGCTTCGCGTAGGCCAAGAGACCCGGTACTTC
TRBD1 | TRBJ2-7 | TRBV27 | many | CASSIGTGGINEQYF | TGTGCCAGCAGTATCGGGACAGGGGGGATCAACGAGCAGTACTTC
. | TRBJ2-3 | TRBV27 | many | CASSFSSIDTQYF | TGTGCCAGCAGTTTTTCTAGTATAGATACGCAGTATTTT
. | TRBJ2-1 | TRBV7-9 | . | CASSPRRVGKANEQFF | TGTGCCAGCAGCCCCCGGCGCGTCGGGAAAGCCAATGAGCAGTTCTTC
. | TRBJ2-7 | TRBV7-8 | medium-sized | CASSLAPGTLYEQYF | TGTGCCAGCAGCTTAGCGCCAGGGACCCTGTACGAGCAGTACTTC
. | TRBJ1-3 | TRBV6-2/TRBV6-3 | medium-sized | CASSLDGLSGNTIYF | TGTGCCAGCAGTCTCGACGGTCTCTCTGGAAACACCATATATTTT
. | TRBJ2-7 | TRBV4-1 | . | CASSQLVDYEQYF | TGCGCCAGCAGCCAACTAGTCGACTACGAGCAGTACTTC
. | TRBJ2-7 | TRBV20-1 | medium-sized | CSASGSDSAYEQYF | TGCAGTGCTAGCGGTTCGGACTCTGCCTACGAGCAGTACTTC
. | TRBJ2-2 | TRBV14 | few | CASSQVERTYTGELFF | TGTGCCAGCAGCCAAGTAGAGCGGACTTACACCGGGGAGCTGTTTTTT
. | TRBJ1-1 | TRBV7-8 | medium-sized | CASSPRGSASYTEAFF | TGTGCCAGCAGCCCTAGGGGGTCAGCCTCTTACACTGAAGCTTTCTTT
TRBD1 | TRBJ1-5 | TRBV7-6 | medium-sized | CASSWGQGLGQPQHF | TGTGCCAGCAGCTGGGGACAGGGACTCGGGCAGCCCCAGCATTTT
. | TRBJ1-1 | TRBV6-1 | medium-sized | CASKRDITEAFF | TGTGCCAGCAAAAGGGACATCACTGAAGCTTTCTTT
TRBD1 | TRBJ2-1 | TRBV24-1 | . | CATSDSIRQGAAWAMGQFF | TGTGCCACCAGTGATTCCATAAGACAGGGGGCTGCCTGGGCAATGGGGCAGTTCTTC
. | TRBJ2-7 | TRBV7-2 | medium-sized | CASSPGLNYEQYF | TGTGCCAGCAGCCCAGGACTCAACTACGAGCAGTACTTC
. | TRBJ2-2 | TRBV27 | many | CASTGTANTGELFF | TGTGCCAGCACCGGGACTGCGAACACCGGGGAGCTGTTTTTT
. | TRBJ2-2 | TRBV27 | . | CASSLQLGELSF | TGTGCCAGCAGTTTACAGTTGGGGGAGCTGTCTTTT